Listed below are T cell receptor beta chains from one sample, sequenced in a study of glioma-infiltrating T cells after dendritic cell vaccination. Assay: immunoSEQ multiplex PCR; the TCRdb copy retains only in-frame clones and omits some. The table has around 87,000 clones, roughly 87% seen once. The material was blood, obtained after dendritic cell vaccination. The receptors stem from a human donor with glioblastoma. Both conserved end residues are part of each CDR3. A D gene is named only where the DNA matches it firmly.

CASSTHRVGETQYF,NA,TRBV11-3
CATSRNMNTEAFF,NA,TRBV15
CASSIGARTENIQYF,NA,TRBV19
CAWTPGEAEQYF,NA,TRBV30
CASREDRTNPEANYGYTF,TRBD1,TRBV2
CASSLASGGDYEQYF,TRBD2,TRBV7-9
CASSLAEVVSTDTQYF,NA,TRBV5-1
CASGQAISGEQYF,TRBD1,TRBV19
CASSLDSGAYEQYF,NA,TRBV5-1
CASSPPGTELPYEQYF,TRBD1,TRBV18
CASSPRTSGNEQFF,NA,TRBV2
CASSFGAGGQGDTQYF,TRBD2,TRBV5-4
CASRTTGGLDNEKLFF,NA,TRBV7-2
CASSLGQNTGELFF,NA,TRBV7-6
CASGLARTVADGYTF,NA,TRBV5-1
CASSYSTGSSGNTIYF,TRBD1,TRBV7-2
CASSSYGTTGRQYF,NA,TRBV5-6
CASSRTGDNYGYTF,TRBD1,TRBV5-1
CASSWGTGASYEQYF,TRBD1,TRBV7-8
CAISGLAGTDTQYF,TRBD2,TRBV10-3
CASSPAGATEAFF,NA,TRBV7-3
CAIGYPGGPTGANVLTF,TRBD1,TRBV7-2
CASSQDNLYGEGINTEAFF,NA,TRBV4-1
CASSQDYGEGTQYF,NA,TRBV4-2
CASSLDRINQPQHF,NA,TRBV5-5
CASSQDRTSGGAVDTQYF,TRBD2,TRBV4-2
CASSSGQGGGLAKNIQYF,NA,TRBV7-8
CASSPDRGASYEQYF,TRBD1,TRBV6-1
CASSSTGYPAGELFF,NA,TRBV9
CASRTDRNEQFF,NA,TRBV6-5
CASRPEGDPGELFF,NA,TRBV6-5
CASRGQGKYGHTF,TRBD1,TRBV27
CASSQENRVYTEAFF,NA,TRBV4-1